This TCR beta chain emerged from a study of tumor-infiltrating lymphocytes in primary liver carcinoma. Turning to the study itself: Sequencing of the samples generated roughly 3.5 to 7.13 million productive TCRbeta reads, with similar yields across tissue types.

Priming with a constant-region primer yielded TCR beta cDNA from about 510 ng total RNA. Modified slightly, ARM-PCR produced TCR beta libraries over three nested multiplex PCR rounds. Two initial PCR rounds of around 9 cycles each paired TRBV1-TRBV30 forward primers with a C-beta reverse primer. One entry per CDR3 protein results from TCRdb running MiXCR on the multiplex PCR reads. The sample yields fewer than 250,000 distinct CDR3 sequences, 85% seen once. The CDR3 contains 13 residues. A remark on this clonotype: One end of the junction is discordant with germline, which a read error may explain.

Between about 18 and 33 mg of unsorted bulk tissue served as the source from which RNA and DNA were co-extracted. Sequencing input: tumor tissue from primary liver carcinoma. This TCR was sampled from a man in his forties with primary liver carcinoma and hepatitis B virus infection. J is TRBJ2-1 and V is TRBV12-3 or TRBV12-4; D not resolved. CDR3 residues: CACSFSDSHEQFF. The DNA of the CDR3 is TGTGCCTGCAGTTTCTCAGATTCCCATGAGCAGTTCTTC.